This T cell receptor beta chain was obtained from a study of a mutant IDH1 vaccine in newly diagnosed glioma (dated by TCRdb to the early 2020s). Some background on the complete study: Vaccination was initiated 4-6 weeks after radiotherapy alone, or concurrently with temozolomide cycles in the chemotherapy-containing groups. Of the roughly 34 treated patients, around 62% were male and about 40% were female, and the mean age was roughly 40 years. Prior to enrollment, standard therapy consisting of radiotherapy alone, temozolomide alone, or radiochemotherapy with temozolomide had been administered to patients, with the combination being received by most patients. The week-35 safety follow-up was designated visit V12, and the week-47 end of study was designated visit V13. Six visits were used for peripheral blood collection: V03 (baseline), V05, V07, V10, V12 and V13. For exploratory analyses, longitudinal TCRB deep sequencing was carried out in approximately 25 treated patients wherever samples were available.

Taken with the paper, the label for time point translates to: week 35, safety follow-up. A 20-mer mutant IDH1 peptide at 300 micrograms in Montanide made up each vaccine dose, which was injected subcutaneously together with topical imiquimod. Across visits V03 through V10, patients got a total of eight vaccinations, given in weeks 1, 3, 5, 7, 11, 15, 19 and 23. All donors had newly diagnosed IDH1-mutant astrocytomas of WHO grade 3 or 4 that showed loss of nuclear ATRX. The samples were drawn from NOA16, a multicentre, single-arm, open-label phase I trial in Germany that tested a mutant IDH1 peptide vaccine in humans for the first time. The DNeasy Blood and Tissue Kit was used to extract genomic DNA from EDTA blood for TCRB sequencing. The protocol used for the library was the immunoSEQ multiplex PCR assay. The hsTCRB Kit was used according to the manufacturer's protocol to amplify rearranged TCR beta chain sequences. TCRB libraries were sequenced on an Illumina MiSeq. The original pipeline was this. The kit vendor's proprietary platform handled demultiplexing, trimming and gene mapping. Drawn from immuneACCESS, this table holds only the in-frame rearrangements with V and J called that TCRdb kept. Clones are partly lost; checked studies trace under half to an unresolved V gene and leave the rest unexplained. V, J and clone size reflect that table, while D and trimming were determined from the DNA. This sample comprises 40,000 to 55,000 clones, about 79% of them detected only once. The biggest ten clones account for 12% of the sample.

The paper as a whole reports these results and caveats: The authors stated that sample limitations prevented analyses of patient blood samples from being reproduced. Pseudoprogression seemed to be unrelated to changes in the top peripheral T cell clonotypes found by TCRB sequencing. Across multiple MHC alleles, vaccine-induced immune responses were seen in approximately 93% of patients. Availability determined which PBMC samples were chosen for TCRB deep sequencing.

On this clone: Its antigen is not yet known. Per-base quality was not reported, and no clone a single base away is much larger than it.

This TCR came from a man aged 40-49 years with glioma. The source material was PBMCs, sampled from a glioma patient whose treatment included an IDH1 peptide vaccine.

The CDR3 here reads CASSFLRVQAYEQYV. Here is the DNA: TGTGCCAGCAGCTTCCTCCGGGTGCAAGCCTACGAGCAGTACGTC. This chain joins TRBV5-6 to TRBJ2-7; the D gene lacks a confident call. The CDR3 runs 15 residues from the cysteine to the valine. The CDR3 DNA has 45 bases and is translated from base 1. According to the germline V gene, CDR1 reads SGHDT and CDR2 reads YYEEEE. Relative to germline, V is 2 bases shorter and J is 2 bases shorter, with 14 bases between their ends.